This TCR beta chain is from a study of T cells in Graves' hyperthyroidism and ophthalmopathy. When ophthalmopathy did not progress within 18 months, Graves' hyperthyroidism was considered stable. Amplification of TCR beta CDR3 regions used RNA as the template. During a first-round RT-PCR of the TCR CDR3, the HTBI primer set was used. TCRdb ran MiXCR on the multiplex PCR reads and lists one entry per CDR3 protein. The sample has 400,000 to 600,000 distinct CDR3 sequences, 20% to 25% seen once. The sequence came from a young man with Graves' hyperthyroidism. The sample was blood.

CDR3 sequence (DNA): TGTGCCAGCAGGCCCCCCGGGACTAGCGGGAGAAACATTCAGTACTTC. It is translated as CASRPPGTSGRNIQYF. This rearrangement joins TRBV7-9 to TRBJ2-4, with TRBD2 matching 14 bases. The CDR3 has 16 amino acids. In germline, CDR1 is SEHNR, CDR2 FQNEAQ (reference sequence). The V segment lost 6 bases and the J segment 6 bases; nucleotides outside the gene matches: 7.